This T cell receptor beta chain comes out of a study of tumor-infiltrating lymphocytes in oesophageal squamous cell carcinoma. There are many counts of this clonotype. TCRdb redid the calling of the PCR reads with MiXCR, one entry per CDR3 protein. The table lists around 14,000 distinct CDR3 sequences, over 45% of them singletons. V dropped 1 base and J dropped 9 bases, with 10 bases sitting between them. Germline loops: CDR1 SGHAT, CDR2 FQNNGV. The CDR3 spans 12 residues. The J gene is TRBJ2-7, the V gene TRBV11-2; D is unclear. The TCR was taken from a male donor with esophageal squamous cell carcinoma. Sample: esophageal tumor tissue. This CDR3 is CASSLVGSGQYF. The CDR3 DNA reads TGTGCCAGCAGCTTAGTGGGCTCGGGGCAGTACTTC.